This TCR beta chain was retrieved from a study of PD-L1 blockade in urothelial cancer. Overall study context: The patients' atezolizumab therapy, 1,200 mg intravenously every 3 weeks, started at some point between 2014 and 2016. Male sex and bladder-origin urothelial cancer characterized about 85% of the 29 patients.

For this clone: The target antigen is unknown.

Findings and limits, study-wide: When pretreatment blood TCR clonality was below the median, it predicted better survival.

The CDR3 contains 14 residues. The V segment lost 5 bases and the J segment 4 bases; nucleotides outside the gene matches: 0. Looked up from germline, CDR1 is MNHEY and CDR2 is SMNVEV (reference sequence). Measured with immunoSEQ multiplex PCR; TCRdb has only the in-frame clones, and not every one. The data contain about 45,000 clones, more than 70% of them singletons. The sequence was collected from a man of 80 years or more with urothelial cancer. This rearrangement joins TRBV27 to TRBJ2-1, with TRBD2 matching over 12 bases. The material sequenced was PBMCs, taken around atezolizumab (anti-PD-L1) treatment. The CDR3 loop reads CASSGLAGYNEQFF. Written as DNA, the CDR3 is TGTGCCAGCAGTGGACTAGCGGGATACAATGAGCAGTTCTTC.